What follows describes a single T cell receptor (beta chain). The CDR3 consists of 14 residues. The V end lost 3 bases, the J end lost 0 bases, and 6 bases lay between the germline ends. Per the germline V gene, CDR1 is MDHEN and CDR2 is SYDVKM. Sequencing used immunoSEQ multiplex PCR; TCRdb keeps in-frame clones, though not all of them. The sample has about 380,000 clones, around 96% seen once; the top ten hold more than 0.3%. This sample is part of a study of shared clonotypes between healthy human individuals. Specimen: memory CD8+ T cells sorted from blood. Documented subset: CD45RO+ cells pooled with CCR7-negative TemRA cells. This chain connects TRBV28 to TRBJ1-5; D uncertain. The sequence derives from a man aged 25 to 45 in good health. CDR3 in amino acids: CASSLAVSNQPQHF. The CDR3 DNA sequence: TGTGCCAGCAGTTTGGCAGTTAGCAATCAGCCCCAGCATTTT.